The 11 T cell receptor beta chains reported below all come from one sample, sequenced in a study of cytomegalovirus exposure and HLA in healthy donors. PCR used 60 Vbeta primers and 13 Jbeta primers. Sequenced by immunoSEQ multiplex PCR; TCRdb stores in-frame clones only, minus some. The profile shows 150,000 to 200,000 clones, approximately 85% of them singletons. The sequencing sample was made of PBMCs. The receptors were gathered from a girl aged 2-10 years in good health and CMV-seropositive.

This chain links TRBV28 with TRBJ2-1; TRBD2 aligns across 8 bases. From germline, CDR1 is MDHEN and CDR2 SYDVKM. J gave up 0 bases and V 8 bases, and 3 bases lay outside the gene matches. This CDR3 spans 14 amino acids. CDR3 residues: CASGLAGSYNEQFF. In nucleotides, the CDR3 is TGTGCCAGCGGTCTAGCGGGCTCCTACAATGAGCAGTTCTTC.

The CDR3 reads CASSLNGGTETQYF. The CDR3, as DNA: TGTGCCAGCAGCTTAAACGGGGGTACGGAGACCCAGTACTTC. This chain connects TRBV7-3 to TRBJ2-5, with D possibly matching TRBD2 (6 bases). CDR3 size: 14 residues. Trimming shortened V by 1 base and J by 5 bases, and 11 bases separated the two germline ends. CDR1 is SGHTA and CDR2 is FQGTGA in the germline V gene. Full variable domain (missing parts from reference TRBV7-3 and TRBJ2-5): GAGVSQTPSNKVTEKGKYVELRCDPISGHTALYWYRQSLGQGPEFLIYFQGTGAADDSGLPNDRFFAVRPEGSVSTLKIQRTERGDSAVYLCASSLNGGTETQYFGPGTRLLVL.

This chain uses TRBV27 with TRBJ1-4; D is ambiguous. V was shortened by 5 bases and J by 8 bases, with 21 bases between the two germline ends. The germline V gene encodes CDR1 MNHEY and CDR2 SMNVEV (reference sequence). The CDR3 runs 16 residues. DNA for the CDR3: TGTGCCAGCAGTCCTAAGAAGGAGCGGTATGCCGAAAAACTGTTTTTT. Encoded protein: CASSPKKERYAEKLFF.

The CDR3 loop is CASSGDSRQPPNEKLFF. The CDR3 nucleotides read TGCGCCAGCAGCGGGGACTCCAGACAGCCCCCTAATGAAAAACTGTTTTTT. The rearrangement joins TRBV5-1 to TRBJ1-4; the D gene is possibly TRBD1 (5 bases). Per germline, CDR1 SGHRS and CDR2 YFSETQ. V was clipped by 4 bases and J by 3 bases, with 19 bases between them. The CDR3 is 17 residues long.

This clone was seen only a few times. V usage is TRBV6-1 and J usage is TRBJ2-7; 8 positions agree with TRBD1. Trimming cost V 4 bases and J 1 base; bases outside gene matches: 6. The CDR3 loop spans 15 amino acids. Germline V gene data show CDR1 as MNHNS and CDR2 as SASEGT. CDR3: CASSVNRGSSYEQYF. DNA for the CDR3: TGTGCCAGCAGTGTAAACAGGGGGAGTTCCTACGAGCAGTACTTC.

The rearrangement joins TRBV15 to TRBJ1-5; D remains ambiguous. Per germline, CDR1 LNHNV and CDR2 YYDKDF (reference sequence). V was shortened by 0 bases and J by 7 bases, with 13 bases between the two germline ends. CDR3 size: 15 residues. The CDR3 bases are TGTGCCACCAGCAGAGATCTCGGGGTACGGCAGCCCCAGCATTTT. As protein: CATSRDLGVRQPQHF.

The rearrangement uses TRBV7-3 and TRBJ2-7; tentatively, D is TRBD1 (6 bases). The ends were cut back, 1 base at V and 5 bases at J, with 9 bases in the middle. The germline CDR1 and CDR2 sequences are SGHTA and FQGTGA. This CDR3 is built from 13 residues. The CDR3 loop is CASSLSYRDEQYF. For the CDR3, the DNA is TGTGCCAGCAGCTTAAGTTACAGGGACGAGCAGTACTTC.

The sample holds a few counts of this clone. The rearrangement uses TRBV6-5 and TRBJ2-7; TRBD1 matches at 10 bases. CDR1 and CDR2 (germline): MNHEY, SVGAGI. V shed 7 bases, J shed 3 bases, and the junction held 6 bases outside the gene matches. The CDR3 length is 14 residues. The CDR3 coding sequence is TGTGCCAGCACCCGGGGGACAGGGGTCTACGAGCAGTACTTC. It codes for CASTRGTGVYEQYF.

With respect to this clone: The sample contains more than one DNA sequence encoding this CDR3. The chain employs TRBV30 and TRBJ1-5, with a tentative D call TRBD1 (5 bases). Germline CDR1 reads GTSNPN; CDR2 reads SVGIG (reference sequence). V lost 0 bases, J lost 5 bases, and 8 bases lay in between. The CDR3 consists of 13 residues. For the CDR3, the DNA is TGTGCCTGGAGTGTCCGGGGGGATCAGCCCCAGCATTTT. Translating it yields CAWSVRGDQPQHF.

The DNA for the CDR3 is TGTGCCACCCCTCGGGAGGTCCAGTACTTC. It translates to CATPREVQYF. The chain has TRBV27 and TRBJ2-5; 7 nucleotides line up with TRBD2. CDR3 size: 10 residues. V lost 10 bases, J lost 10 bases, and 6 bases stayed unmatched. Germline assignment: CDR1 MNHEY and CDR2 SMNVEV (reference sequence).

The rearrangement joins TRBV7-6 to TRBJ1-1, with 9 bases matching TRBD1. Germline CDR1 is SGHVS and CDR2 is FNYEAQ. The CDR3 has 16 residues. V gave up 0 bases and J gave up 5 bases; unmatched junction bases: 7. For the CDR3, the DNA is TGTGCCAGCAGCTTAGCGGGGACAGGGCCGGGGACTGAAGCTTTCTTT. Residues: CASSLAGTGPGTEAFF.